These 5 T cell receptor beta chains were all obtained from the same sample, sequenced in a study of shared clonotypes between healthy human individuals. Sequencing used immunoSEQ multiplex PCR; TCRdb keeps in-frame clones, though not all of them. The sample shows a few million clones, over 85% of them seen only once. Sequenced material: naive CD4+ T cells from PBMCs. Subset meaning: CD45RA+ positively selected. Receptors originate from a young man in good health. Some clones in this sample may be carry-over from other donors' samples.

The chain employs TRBV4-1 and TRBJ2-7; 10 bases line up with TRBD1. J was trimmed by 4 bases and V by 5 bases; bases with no gene match: 8. Germline V gives CDR1 MGHRA, CDR2 YSYEKL. The CDR3 has 15 residues. CDR3: CASSSPGQGLYEQYF. In DNA, the CDR3 is TGCGCCAGCAGCAGCCCGGGACAGGGGCTATACGAGCAGTACTTC.

The V gene is TRBV28, the J gene TRBJ2-7; perhaps D is TRBD1 or TRBD2 (5 bases each). The CDR3 runs to 15 residues. Germline CDR1 reads MDHEN; CDR2 reads SYDVKM. V shed 2 bases and J shed 5 bases, with 16 bases lying between them. DNA for the CDR3: TGTGCCAGCAGTTTAGGGTCGGCAGGGCGGGACGAGCAGTACTTC. Translated, it gives CASSLGSAGRDEQYF.

This chain connects TRBV4-1 to TRBJ2-7, with D perhaps matching TRBD1 (6 bases). Germline V gene sequence: CDR1 MGHRA, CDR2 YSYEKL. CDR3 length: 15 amino acids. V lost 6 bases and J 2 bases, leaving 17 bases between the germline ends. As DNA, the CDR3 is TGCGCCAGCAGAAGCCGACAGGCGGGTACCTACGAGCAGTACTTC. Residues: CASRSRQAGTYEQYF.

The chain employs TRBV6-5 and TRBJ1-2; D unresolved. The V and J ends lost 4 bases and 8 bases respectively, with 8 bases between them. The CDR3 spans 11 residues. Germline lookup yields CDR1 MNHEY and CDR2 SVGAGI. CDR3 sequence reads: CASSSTRGYTF. CDR3 DNA: TGTGCCAGCAGTTCCACCCGGGGCTACACCTTC.

The V call is TRBV19, the J call TRBJ1-2, with D perhaps matching TRBD1 (5 bases). Germline V gene data show CDR1 as LNHDA and CDR2 as SQIVND (reference sequence). The CDR3 runs 16 residues. Trimming took off 4 bases at V and 2 bases at J, with 17 bases between the two ends. The CDR3, as DNA: TGTGCCAGTAGTAGCCCGGGACCCCCGGGGAACTATGGCTACACCTTC. Its protein is CASSSPGPPGNYGYTF.